Each of the 8 T cell receptor beta chains below was sequenced from the same sample in a study of cytomegalovirus exposure and HLA in healthy donors. PCR amplification relied on 60 Vbeta primers (plus 13 Jbeta primers). Sequencing used immunoSEQ multiplex PCR; TCRdb keeps in-frame clones, though not all of them. Of about 200,000 clones detected, 81% appear once; the ten largest clones hold around 1.9%. The sample comprised PBMCs. The receptors were sampled from a man in his late teens or twenties in good health and CMV-seronegative.

This clone was seen only a few times. This sequence joins TRBV7-8 and TRBJ1-3, with 7 bases aligning to TRBD1. The junction had 3 bases not matched to a gene; V was cut back by 5 bases and J by 2 bases. This CDR3 has 14 amino acids. Germline CDR1 reads SGHVS; CDR2 reads FQNEAQ. The CDR3 here is CASSPGTAGNTIYF. The CDR3 nucleotides read TGTGCCAGCAGCCCTGGGACAGCTGGAAACACCATATATTTT.

The V call is TRBV4-1, the J call TRBJ2-4; D gene ambiguous. Trimming removed 2 bases from V and 0 bases from J, with 17 bases in between. The germline V gene has CDR1 MGHRA and CDR2 YSYEKL. CDR3 length: 18 residues. Written as DNA, the CDR3 is TGCGCCAGCAGCCAATCAACCATCGAGGCAATAGCCAAAAACATTCAGTACTTC. It is translated as CASSQSTIEAIAKNIQYF.

About this clone: At one end the junction does not follow the germline gene, possibly because of a read error. This sequence joins TRBV7-7 and TRBJ2-1, with TRBD2 matching 9 bases. The CDR3 has 14 amino acids. CDR1 is SSHAT and CDR2 is FNYEAQ in the germline V gene (reference sequence). The CDR3 DNA follows: TGTGCTAGCAGCCGAACTAGCGGGTCCAATGAGCAGTTCTTC. It translates to CASSRTSGSNEQFF. Looking up the rest from reference TRBV7-7 and TRBJ2-1 gives the full variable domain: GAGVSQSPRYKVTKRGQDVTLRCDPISSHATLYWYQQALGQGPEFLTYFNYEAQPDKSGLPSDRFSAERPEGSISTLTIQRTEQRDSAMYRCASSRTSGSNEQFFGPGTRLTVL.

This clone was observed a single time. The V gene is TRBV7-2, the J gene TRBJ1-1; D might be TRBD1 (5 bases). Germline V lookup: CDR1 SGHTA, CDR2 FQGNSA. This CDR3 is 13 amino acids long. Trimming removed 5 bases at V and 7 bases at J, with 14 bases between. The CDR3 loop reads CASSLRGEGEAFF. In nucleotides, the CDR3 is TGTGCCAGCAGCCTCCGGGGGGAAGGTGAAGCTTTCTTT.

This clone came up a few times. The chain has TRBV30 and TRBJ2-7; TRBD2 matches 7 bases. CDR1 and CDR2 from the germline V gene are GTSNPN and SVGIG (reference sequence). V was pared by 4 bases and J by 4 bases, with 7 bases of the junction left unmatched. The CDR3 is 13 amino acids. The CDR3 is CAWTSGTGYEQYF. The CDR3 bases are TGTGCCTGGACCAGCGGGACTGGGTACGAGCAGTACTTC.

The rearrangement joins TRBV19 to TRBJ1-1; D is undetermined. Germline CDR1 reads LNHDA; CDR2 reads SQIVND (reference sequence). V lost 7 bases and J 7 bases, leaving 16 bases between the germline ends. The CDR3 is made up of 13 amino acids. Written as DNA, the CDR3 is TGTGCCAGTATGGAGTCGACCGGATTTGAAGCTTTCTTT. Translating gives CASMESTGFEAFF.

This clone has only one observation. The same CDR3 arises from other DNA sequences in this sample as well. The gene calls are TRBV7-9 and TRBJ1-1, with a weak D call TRBD1 (5 bases). This CDR3 has 13 amino acids. V was shortened by 1 base and J by 3 bases, with 6 bases between the two germline ends. Germline assignment: CDR1 SEHNR and CDR2 FQNEAQ (reference sequence). In DNA form, the CDR3 reads TGTGCCAGCAGCTTAGGGGGGGACACTGAAGCTTTCTTT. Encoded protein: CASSLGGDTEAFF.

The chain is built from TRBV7-6 and TRBJ2-1; D perhaps matches TRBD1 (6 bases). Germline loops: CDR1 SGHVS, CDR2 FNYEAQ. V was cut by 1 base and J by 5 bases, with 12 bases left in between. CDR3 length: 15 residues. For the CDR3, the DNA is TGTGCCAGCAGCTTAGGCCGGACAGTTAACAATGAGCAGTTCTTC. Protein product: CASSLGRTVNNEQFF.